This TCR beta chain was identified in a study of cytomegalovirus exposure and HLA in healthy donors. The PCR had 60 Vbeta and 13 Jbeta primers. TCRdb keeps only in-frame clones here, not all; method: immunoSEQ multiplex PCR. This sample yields some 110,000 clones, of which 78% are seen a single time; under 1.5% belongs to the top ten. CDR3 length: 15 residues. Germline trimming cut 3 bases from V and 2 bases from J; bases unmatched to any gene: 4. In germline, CDR1 is SNHLY, CDR2 FYNNEI. Regarding this clone: Its specificity is unknown.

Study-level results: CMV serostatus was the sole immune exposure data available. Accurate predictions that matched the HLA-A and HLA-B alleles of most subjects were reportedly made from TCR beta sequences. HLA restriction was apparent for most CMV-associated TCR beta chains in a later analysis.

Donors sampled were nominally healthy, though unrecorded immune exposures were likely. The sequencing input was PBMCs. This sequence was found in a man under 40 in good health and CMV-seronegative. This chain uses TRBV2 with TRBJ1-5; 7 nucleotides line up with TRBD1. The CDR3, as DNA: TGTGCCAGCAGTGACTTTGGACAGGGCAATCAGCCCCAGCATTTT. This gives the protein CASSDFGQGNQPQHF.